A selection of T cell receptor beta chains follows, all from one sample in a study of blood T cell repertoires in COVID-19. Assay used: immunoSEQ multiplex PCR; TCRdb lists only in-frame clones, some missing. Here the sample spans 40,000 to 55,000 clones, 90% being singletons. Sequenced sample: peripheral blood. These receptors were obtained from a human donor in a cohort sampled during active COVID-19. CDR3s include the opening cysteine and the closing phenylalanine or tryptophan.

v_call,cdr3_aa
TRBV24-1,CATSDPGQDHTGELFF
TRBV5-4,CASSMQTGKGTEAFF
TRBV9,CASSPAGTTAYNEQFF
TRBV20-1,CSASSRTGGDLLGYEQYF
TRBV5-1,CASSLGIPGQGAKAGNTIYF
TRBV11-2,CASSVDSSEPYEQYF
TRBV6-5,CASSQQGWGNQPQHF
TRBV12-5,CASGFRGARHDDEQFF
TRBV7-9,CASSPPGLAGGPYNEQFF
TRBV12-5,CASGLDWSPSGKINYEQYF
TRBV7-9,CASSSQSGRGGTDTQYF
TRBV30,CAWGGGRHTEAFF
TRBV9,CASSVGASDTQYF
TRBV27,CASGGQGWEETQYF
TRBV18,CASSPSRSYEQYF
TRBV7-2,CASSDSLGGQETQYF
TRBV15,CATSRDPLSGLPYF
TRBV4-1,CASSKEVPLYEQYF
TRBV3-1/TRBV3-2,CASSHKILLAGGNQYQETQYF
TRBV5-4,CASRNGTSYTGELFF
TRBV2,CATKNRGLDKNIQYF
TRBV5-1,CASSLDGGSSYNEQFF
TRBV6-6,CASSDSPVSGNTIYF
TRBV24-1,CATSDCGDGGNQPQHF
TRBV5-1,CASSPKAGEPTGELFF
TRBV4-1,CASSQEASFGQILTDTQYF